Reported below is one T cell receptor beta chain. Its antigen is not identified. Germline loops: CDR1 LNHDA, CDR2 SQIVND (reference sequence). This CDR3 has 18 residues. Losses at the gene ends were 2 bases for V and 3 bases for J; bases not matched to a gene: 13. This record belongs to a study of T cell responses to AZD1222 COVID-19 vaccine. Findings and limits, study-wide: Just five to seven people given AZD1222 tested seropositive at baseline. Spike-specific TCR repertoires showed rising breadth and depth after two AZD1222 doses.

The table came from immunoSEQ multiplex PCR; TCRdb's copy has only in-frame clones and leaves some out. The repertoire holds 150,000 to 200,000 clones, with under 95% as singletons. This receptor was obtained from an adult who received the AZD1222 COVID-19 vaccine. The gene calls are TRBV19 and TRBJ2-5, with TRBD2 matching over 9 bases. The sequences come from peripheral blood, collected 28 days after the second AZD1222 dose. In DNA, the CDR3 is TGTGCCAGTAGTATAAAAGATCTACGAGCGGGGGGAAAAGAGACCCAGTACTTC. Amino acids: CASSIKDLRAGGKETQYF.